This T cell receptor beta chain derives from a study of post-analysis software for immune sequencing data. Findings of the study overall: With TRBV5-6, TRBV5-1 and TRBV20-1 included, about five TRBV segments were more frequent in patients than in controls.

cDNA libraries for TCR beta contained unique molecular identifiers. TCRdb reanalysed the PCR reads using MiXCR and keeps one entry per CDR3 protein. The sample lists 820,000 or so distinct CDR3 sequences, roughly half occurring once. J gave up 6 bases and V 6 bases, and 11 bases lay outside the gene matches. The V gene's germline CDR1 is MNHNS and CDR2 SASEGT. This CDR3 region has 15 residues. This clonotype was counted once. Its antigen is as yet unknown. The chain links TRBV6-1 to TRBJ1-5; 7 bases match TRBD1. The receptor's source is a girl between 10 and 17 years old with multiple sclerosis. Sequenced: blood. The CDR3 loop is CASRLSRGGGQPQHF. Here the CDR3 DNA reads TGTGCCAGCAGACTATCCCGAGGGGGCGGTCAGCCCCAGCATTTT.